The source of this T cell receptor beta chain is a study of cytomegalovirus exposure and HLA in healthy donors. General study results and limits: Many donors shared some public TCRs, even though most TCR sequences were rare. Cytomegalovirus association was listed for 150 or so TCR beta chains. According to a later analysis, TCR clusters from the first cohort tended to co-occur in the 110 or so validation repertoires.

V was pared by 9 bases and J by 7 bases, with 12 bases between. CDR1 is MNHEY, CDR2 SMNVEV, per germline (reference sequence). CDR3 length equals 11 residues. Sequencing used immunoSEQ multiplex PCR; TCRdb keeps in-frame clones, though not all of them. Counted here are roughly 240,000 clones, around 87% occurring once; the ten biggest clones make up 2.6%. A word on this clone: Its antigen is as yet unknown.

The validation cohort, a group of under 150 subjects, included the donors and was separate from the approximately 700-subject first cohort. The sequencing input was PBMCs. The sequence was obtained from a man aged 18-30 years in good health and CMV-seronegative. The chain recombines TRBV27 with TRBJ1-1; D is unclear. The CDR3 is CARHTVVEAFF. In nucleotides, the CDR3 is TGTGCCAGACATACCGTTGTTGAAGCTTTCTTT.